The source of this TCR beta chain is a study of control samples from healthy donors and cancer patients. This clone was seen just once. CDR3 length: 17 amino acids. Germline CDR1 LGHNT, CDR2 FRNRAP. After removal of 3 bases from V and 3 bases from J, the junction contained 12 bases not matched to a gene. Clones were sequenced by immunoSEQ multiplex PCR, and TCRdb holds only the in-frame ones, with some missing. The sample lists some 120,000 clones; roughly 92% were seen once. The chain has TRBV12-5 and TRBJ1-1, with TRBD1 matching 8 bases. Sequenced sample: blood. This receptor was identified in a man under 40 in good health. The CDR3 sequence is CASGFTGYETGDTEAFF. As DNA, the CDR3 is TGTGCTAGTGGTTTTACGGGGTATGAGACAGGGGACACTGAAGCTTTCTTT.